The source of this T cell receptor (beta chain) is a study of blood T cells in healthy people across ages. Study-wide background: In model experiments, template switching was able to capture about one barcoded beta molecule for every two T cells that were present. Findings of the study overall: Greater diversity and more naive CD4+ cells were seen in long-lived donors than in aged donors.

In the case of this clonotype: Its matching antigen is unknown.

A sample-barcoded 5' primer and a J-beta primer mix were used in a second PCR of about 7 to 12 cycles. A tag from a template-switch adaptor with 12 random nucleotides marked each cDNA molecule. A minimum of 2.5 million CDR3-containing paired-end reads was obtained for each sample. TCRdb processed the 5' RACE reads anew with MiXCR; each CDR3 protein has one entry. The repertoire holds some 1.1 million distinct CDR3 sequences, around two fifths seen once, with roughly 14% in the top ten. Germline V gives CDR1 SGHTS, CDR2 YDEGEE. V lost 0 bases to trimming and J lost 2 bases, with 14 bases between them. The CDR3 runs 16 residues.

Input material: blood. The clonotype comes from a man younger than 30 in good health. The chain recombines TRBV5-8 with TRBJ2-5, with D perhaps matching TRBD2 (6 bases). CDR3 in DNA: TGTGCCAGCAGCTTGGGGGATGGGACTGTACAAGAGACCCAGTACTTC. Its protein is CASSLGDGTVQETQYF.